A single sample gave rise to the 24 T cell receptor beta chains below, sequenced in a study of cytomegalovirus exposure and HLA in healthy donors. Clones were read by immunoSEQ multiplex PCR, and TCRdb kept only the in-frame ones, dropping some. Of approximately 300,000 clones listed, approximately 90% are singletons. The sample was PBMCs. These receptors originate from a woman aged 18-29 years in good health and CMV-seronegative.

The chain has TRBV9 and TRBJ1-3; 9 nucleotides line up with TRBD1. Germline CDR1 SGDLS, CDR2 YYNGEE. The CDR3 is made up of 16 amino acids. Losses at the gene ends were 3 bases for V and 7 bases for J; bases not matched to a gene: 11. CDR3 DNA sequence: TGTGCCAGCAGCGCCGGGACAGGGTTTCTAGGGAACACCATATATTTT. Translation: CASSAGTGFLGNTIYF.

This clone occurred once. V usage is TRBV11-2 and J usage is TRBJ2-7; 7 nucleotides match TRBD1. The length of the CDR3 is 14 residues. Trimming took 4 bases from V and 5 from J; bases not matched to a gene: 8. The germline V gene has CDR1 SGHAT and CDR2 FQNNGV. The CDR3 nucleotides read TGTGCCAGCAGCTCGACAGGGTTAAGGGACGAGCAGTACTTC. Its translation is CASSSTGLRDEQYF.

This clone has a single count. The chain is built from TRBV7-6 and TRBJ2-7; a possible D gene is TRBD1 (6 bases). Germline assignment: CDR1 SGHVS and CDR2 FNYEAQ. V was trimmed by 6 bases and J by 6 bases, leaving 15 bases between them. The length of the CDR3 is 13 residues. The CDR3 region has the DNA TGTGCCAGCAGACCCACAGGGACGGGCGAGCAGTACTTC. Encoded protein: CASRPTGTGEQYF.

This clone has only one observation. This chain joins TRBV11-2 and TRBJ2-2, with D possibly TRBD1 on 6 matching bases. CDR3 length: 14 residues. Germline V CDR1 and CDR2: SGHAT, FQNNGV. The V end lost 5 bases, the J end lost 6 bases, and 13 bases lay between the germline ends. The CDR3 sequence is CASSRPRGSGELFF. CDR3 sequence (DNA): TGTGCCAGCAGCCGACCCAGGGGTTCCGGGGAGCTGTTTTTT.

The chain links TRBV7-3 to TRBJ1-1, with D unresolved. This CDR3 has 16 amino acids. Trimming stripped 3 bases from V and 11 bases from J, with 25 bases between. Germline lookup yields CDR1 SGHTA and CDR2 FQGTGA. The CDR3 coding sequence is TGTGCCAGCAGCTTTTTCAGTCCCTCGAAAGTGAATCAGGCTTTCTTT. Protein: CASSFFSPSKVNQAFF. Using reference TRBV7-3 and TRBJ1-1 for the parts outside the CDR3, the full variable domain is GAGVSQTPSNKVTEKGKYVELRCDPISGHTALYWYRQSLGQGPEFLIYFQGTGAADDSGLPNDRFFAVRPEGSVSTLKIQRTERGDSAVYLCASSFFSPSKVNQAFFGQGTRLTVV.

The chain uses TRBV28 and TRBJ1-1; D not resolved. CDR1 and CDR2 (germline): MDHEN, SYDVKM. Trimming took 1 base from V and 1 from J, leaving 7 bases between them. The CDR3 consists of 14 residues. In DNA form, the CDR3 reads TGTGCCAGCAGTTTATTTGAGGGGAACACTGAAGCTTTCTTT. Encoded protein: CASSLFEGNTEAFF.

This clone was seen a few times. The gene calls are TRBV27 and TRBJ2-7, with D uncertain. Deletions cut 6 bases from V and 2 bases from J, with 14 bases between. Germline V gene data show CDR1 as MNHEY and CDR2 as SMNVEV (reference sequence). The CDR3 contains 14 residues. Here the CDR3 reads CASSATSRAYEQYF. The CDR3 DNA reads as TGTGCCAGCAGCGCTACCTCACGAGCCTACGAGCAGTACTTC.

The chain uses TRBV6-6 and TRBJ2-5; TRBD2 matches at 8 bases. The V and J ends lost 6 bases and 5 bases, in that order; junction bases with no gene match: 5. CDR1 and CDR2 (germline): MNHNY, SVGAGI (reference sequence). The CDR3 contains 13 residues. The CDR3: CASRREAEETQYF. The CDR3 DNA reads TGTGCCAGCAGGCGGGAGGCGGAGGAGACCCAGTACTTC.

CDR3 coding DNA: TGCGCCAGCAGCCAAGATCGGGTCCAGGGGTCGTACAATGAGCAGTTCTTC. Amino acid sequence: CASSQDRVQGSYNEQFF. The chain recombines TRBV4-3 with TRBJ2-1, with a weak D call TRBD1 (6 bases). Trimming removed 0 bases at V and 4 bases at J, with 16 bases between. The CDR3 covers 17 residues. Germline lookup yields CDR1 LGHNA and CDR2 YSLEER.

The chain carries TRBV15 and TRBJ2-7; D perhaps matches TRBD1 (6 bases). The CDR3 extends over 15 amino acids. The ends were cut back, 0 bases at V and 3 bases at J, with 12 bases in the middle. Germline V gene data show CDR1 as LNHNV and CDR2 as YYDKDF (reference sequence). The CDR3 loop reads CATSRDPGQDYEQYF. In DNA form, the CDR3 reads TGTGCCACCAGCAGAGATCCGGGACAAGACTACGAGCAGTACTTC.

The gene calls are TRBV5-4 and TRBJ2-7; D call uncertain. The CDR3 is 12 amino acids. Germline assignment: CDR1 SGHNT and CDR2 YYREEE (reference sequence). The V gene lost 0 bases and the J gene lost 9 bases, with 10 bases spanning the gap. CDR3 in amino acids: CASSLDANGQYF. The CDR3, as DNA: TGTGCCAGCAGCTTGGATGCTAACGGGCAGTACTTC.

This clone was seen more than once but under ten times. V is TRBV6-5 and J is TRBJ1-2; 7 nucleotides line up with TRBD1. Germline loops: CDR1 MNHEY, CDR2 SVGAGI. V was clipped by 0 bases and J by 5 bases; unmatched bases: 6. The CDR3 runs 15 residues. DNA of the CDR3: TGTGCCAGCAGTTACTCGATGGGACAGACATATGGCTACACCTTC. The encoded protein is CASSYSMGQTYGYTF.

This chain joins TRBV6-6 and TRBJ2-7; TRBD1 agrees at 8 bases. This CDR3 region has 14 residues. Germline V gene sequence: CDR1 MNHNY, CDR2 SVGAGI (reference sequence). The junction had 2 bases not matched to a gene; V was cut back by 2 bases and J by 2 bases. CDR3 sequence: CASSYTQGAYEQYF. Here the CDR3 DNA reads TGTGCCAGCAGTTACACACAGGGGGCCTACGAGCAGTACTTC.

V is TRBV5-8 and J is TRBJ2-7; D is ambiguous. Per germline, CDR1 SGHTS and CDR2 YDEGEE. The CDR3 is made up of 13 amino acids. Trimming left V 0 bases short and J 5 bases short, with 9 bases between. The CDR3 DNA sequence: TGTGCCAGCAGCTTGGCCTTCCACAACGAGCAGTACTTC. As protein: CASSLAFHNEQYF.

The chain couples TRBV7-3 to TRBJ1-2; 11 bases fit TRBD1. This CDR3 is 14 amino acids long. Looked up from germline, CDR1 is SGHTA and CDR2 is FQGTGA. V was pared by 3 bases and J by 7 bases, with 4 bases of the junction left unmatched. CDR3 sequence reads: CASSFGTGGLGYTF. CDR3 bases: TGTGCCAGCAGCTTCGGGACAGGGGGTCTTGGCTACACCTTC.

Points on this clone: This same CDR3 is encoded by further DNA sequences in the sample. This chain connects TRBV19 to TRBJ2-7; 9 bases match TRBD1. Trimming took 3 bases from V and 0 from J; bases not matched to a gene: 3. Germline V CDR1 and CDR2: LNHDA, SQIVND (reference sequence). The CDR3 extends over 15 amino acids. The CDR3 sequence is CASSIGTGISYEQYF. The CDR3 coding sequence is TGTGCCAGTAGTATTGGGACAGGGATCTCCTACGAGCAGTACTTC. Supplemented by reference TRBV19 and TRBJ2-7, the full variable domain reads DGGITQSPKYLFRKEGQNVTLSCEQNLNHDAMYWYRQDPGQGLRLIYYSQIVNDFQKGDIAEGYSVSREKKESFPLTVTSAQKNPTAFYLCASSIGTGISYEQYFGPGTRLTVT.

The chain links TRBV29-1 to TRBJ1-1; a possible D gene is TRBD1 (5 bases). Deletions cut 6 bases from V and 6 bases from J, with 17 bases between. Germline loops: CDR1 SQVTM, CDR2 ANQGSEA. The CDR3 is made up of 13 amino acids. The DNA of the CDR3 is TGCAGCGTGGCAGGGTTCGGATTCGCTGAAGCTTTCTTT. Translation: CSVAGFGFAEAFF.

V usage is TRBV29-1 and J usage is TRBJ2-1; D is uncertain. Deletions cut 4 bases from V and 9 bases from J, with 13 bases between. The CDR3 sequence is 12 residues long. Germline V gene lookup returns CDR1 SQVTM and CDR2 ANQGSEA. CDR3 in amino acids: CSVGRPSSEQFF. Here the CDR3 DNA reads TGCAGCGTTGGGAGACCCAGTTCTGAGCAGTTCTTC.

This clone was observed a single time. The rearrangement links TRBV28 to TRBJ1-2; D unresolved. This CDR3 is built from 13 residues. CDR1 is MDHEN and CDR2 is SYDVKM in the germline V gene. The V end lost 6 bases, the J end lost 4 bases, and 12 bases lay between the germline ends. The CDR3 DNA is TGTGCCAGCAGCCTAACTAACCTCTATGGCTACACCTTC. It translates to CASSLTNLYGYTF.

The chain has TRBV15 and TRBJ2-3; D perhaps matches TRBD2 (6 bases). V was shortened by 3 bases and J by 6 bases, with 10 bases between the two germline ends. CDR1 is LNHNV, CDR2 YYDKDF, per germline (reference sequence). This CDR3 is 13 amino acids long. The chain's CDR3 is CATSSGSRDTQYF. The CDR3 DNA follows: TGTGCCACCAGCAGCGGGAGTCGCGATACGCAGTATTTT.

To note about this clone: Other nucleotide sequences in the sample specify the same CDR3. CDR3 bases: TGTGCCAGCAGCCCCAGGATGAACACTGAAGCTTTCTTT. Its translation is CASSPRMNTEAFF. The chain recombines TRBV7-2 with TRBJ1-1; D remains unclear. In germline, CDR1 is SGHTA, CDR2 FQGNSA. This CDR3 comprises 13 residues. V was cut by 5 bases and J by 0 bases, with 7 bases left in between.

CDR3 DNA sequence: TGTGCCAGCAGTCCCCAGGGCCTAGTGGCCTACGAGCAGTACTTC. It translates to CASSPQGLVAYEQYF. The V gene is TRBV27, the J gene TRBJ2-7, with D perhaps TRBD1 (5 bases). Trimming took 5 bases from V and 2 from J, leaving 16 bases between them. Germline V lookup: CDR1 MNHEY, CDR2 SMNVEV (reference sequence). The CDR3 loop spans 15 amino acids.

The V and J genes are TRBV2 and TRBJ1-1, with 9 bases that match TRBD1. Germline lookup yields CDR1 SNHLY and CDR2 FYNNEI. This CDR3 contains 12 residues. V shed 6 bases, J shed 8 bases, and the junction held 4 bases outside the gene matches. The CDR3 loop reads CASSGGTGEAFF. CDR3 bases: TGTGCCAGCAGCGGAGGGACAGGGGAAGCTTTCTTT.

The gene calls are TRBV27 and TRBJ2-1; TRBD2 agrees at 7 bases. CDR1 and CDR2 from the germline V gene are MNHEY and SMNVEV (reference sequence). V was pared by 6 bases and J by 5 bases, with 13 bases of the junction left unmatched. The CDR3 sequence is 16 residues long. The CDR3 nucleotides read TGTGCCAGCAGGGGGGGAGGGATAAATTCACACAATGAGCAGTTCTTC. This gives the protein CASRGGGINSHNEQFF.